The entry below describes one TCR beta chain. The sample comes from a study of brain T cells in children with intractable seizures. TCRdb keeps only in-frame clones here, not all; method: immunoSEQ multiplex PCR. Of tens of thousands of clones in the sample, roughly 91% were seen once. V gave up 4 bases and J gave up 5 bases; unmatched junction bases: 15. The CDR3 covers 17 residues. From germline, CDR1 is KGHSH and CDR2 LQKENI. The clonotype comes from a boy under two years old with tuberous sclerosis and intractable seizures. The sequencing used peripheral blood, collected at surgery. The J gene is TRBJ2-7, the V gene TRBV18; 9 bases are shared with TRBD2. The DNA of the CDR3 is TGTGCCAGCTCACACAACTACCTAGCTAGCGGGAAAAACGAGCAGTACTTC. As protein: CASSHNYLASGKNEQYF.